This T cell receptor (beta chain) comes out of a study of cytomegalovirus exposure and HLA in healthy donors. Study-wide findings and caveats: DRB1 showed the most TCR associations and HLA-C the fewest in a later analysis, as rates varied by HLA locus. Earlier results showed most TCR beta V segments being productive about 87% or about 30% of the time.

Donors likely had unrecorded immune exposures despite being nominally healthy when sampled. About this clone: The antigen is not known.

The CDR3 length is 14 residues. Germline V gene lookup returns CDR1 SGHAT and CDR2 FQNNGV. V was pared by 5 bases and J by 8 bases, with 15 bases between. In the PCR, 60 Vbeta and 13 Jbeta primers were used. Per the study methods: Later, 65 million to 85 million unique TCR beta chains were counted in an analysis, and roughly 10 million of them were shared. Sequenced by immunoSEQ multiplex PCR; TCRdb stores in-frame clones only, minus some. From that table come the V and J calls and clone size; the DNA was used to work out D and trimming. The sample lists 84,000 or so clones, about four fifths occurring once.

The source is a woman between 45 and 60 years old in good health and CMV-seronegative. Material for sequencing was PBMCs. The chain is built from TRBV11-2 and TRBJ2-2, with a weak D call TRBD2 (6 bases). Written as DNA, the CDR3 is TGTGCCAGCAGCCTCAACTTGGCGGGAGGGGAGCTGTTTTTT. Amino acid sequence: CASSLNLAGGELFF.